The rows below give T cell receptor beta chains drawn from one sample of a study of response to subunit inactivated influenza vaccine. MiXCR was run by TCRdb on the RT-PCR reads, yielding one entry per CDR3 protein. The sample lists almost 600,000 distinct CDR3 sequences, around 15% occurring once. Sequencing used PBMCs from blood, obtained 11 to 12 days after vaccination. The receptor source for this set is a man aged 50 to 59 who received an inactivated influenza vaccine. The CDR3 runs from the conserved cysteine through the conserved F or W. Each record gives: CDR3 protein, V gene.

CDR3: CASSYGDRGQVEQFF
V: TRBV6-2/TRBV6-3

CDR3: CASSGLAYGGELFF
V: TRBV18

CDR3: CASSYPGKDPKNIQYF
V: TRBV6-2/TRBV6-3

CDR3: CSAGRGGRDYEQYF
V: TRBV20-1

CDR3: CASSFQGDKNIQYF
V: TRBV12-3/TRBV12-4

CDR3: CASSYYQGSLAGNTIYF
V: TRBV7-2

CDR3: CASSSSGGAGIF
V: TRBV6-5

CDR3: CASSQALAPRRDDTQYF
V: TRBV4-3

CDR3: CASRSGWSGANVLTF
V: TRBV12-3/TRBV12-4

CDR3: CASSASPGQYNEQFF
V: TRBV19

CDR3: CASSEGGSQETQYF
V: TRBV2

CDR3: CASSESGVPTSEQFF
V: TRBV27

CDR3: CSASDRVHSPLHF
V: TRBV20-1

CDR3: CASGNVLTF
V: TRBV7-9

CDR3: CASSPGTGLDTEAFF
V: TRBV18

CDR3: CASTPGVRGADTQYF
V: TRBV6-2/TRBV6-3

CDR3: CSAGSGGGDTQYF
V: TRBV29-1

CDR3: CSVSREGAVGYTF
V: TRBV29-1

CDR3: CASSLGLGGTSGNTIYF
V: TRBV12-3/TRBV12-4

CDR3: CASSSGLDTGELFF
V: TRBV3-1

CDR3: CSARPVFIAGVGDNEQFF
V: TRBV20-1

CDR3: CSVLQGKNTEAFF
V: TRBV29-1

CDR3: CSTRGTGDYEQYF
V: TRBV29-1

CDR3: CASSSRTGSTGELFF
V: TRBV11-2

CDR3: CASSSGQGAIGNEKLFF
V: TRBV6-2/TRBV6-3

CDR3: CSADARDRSTDTQYF
V: TRBV20-1

CDR3: CASSHGTSNEQFF
V: TRBV3-1

CDR3: CASSPLGQGFNQPQHF
V: TRBV7-8

CDR3: CASSPPSILSQYF
V: TRBV7-2

CDR3: CSAGTSVSTDTQYF
V: TRBV20-1

CDR3: CSARRSGVTHNEQFF
V: TRBV29-1

CDR3: CASSPGQGSYNSPLHF
V: TRBV5-1

CDR3: CSAETLSPETQYF
V: TRBV20-1

CDR3: CASRKGRLVRDTIYF
V: TRBV28

CDR3: CASSWDRGSGELFF
V: TRBV28

CDR3: CASSQGPRNMNTEAFF
V: TRBV4-2

CDR3: CASSPRNYGGLTEAFF
V: TRBV5-1

CDR3: CASSHSEGLARETQYF
V: TRBV3-1

CDR3: CASSEFVRETQYF
V: TRBV25-1

CDR3: CASSEGLANEQFF
V: TRBV19

CDR3: CASSPHGSYNSPLHF
V: TRBV18

CDR3: CSVEATENAMGYTF
V: TRBV29-1